This is a list of T cell receptor beta chains from one sample in a study of T cell changes during pregnancy in multiple sclerosis. Profiling relied on immunoSEQ multiplex PCR, and the TCRdb table lists in-frame clones only, not all of them. The table includes around 69,000 clones, approximately 94% detected once. Source: peripheral blood, taken in the third trimester of pregnancy. All receptors come from a female donor with multiple sclerosis, enrolled in a pregnancy study. CDR3s include the opening cysteine and the closing phenylalanine or tryptophan. The order of the fields is D gene, clone size, J gene, V gene, CDR3 protein, CDR3 DNA. The D gene is left open where the match is weak. Some rows mark clone size as missing; the rest say once, few, many or name a class of expanded clone.

TRBD2 . TRBJ2-7 TRBV28 CASSFLSGISYEQYF TGTGCCAGCAGTTTCCTAAGCGGGATCTCCTACGAGCAGTACTTC
TRBD1 . TRBJ2-7 TRBV5-4 CASSKGQPSYEQYF TGTGCCAGCAGCAAGGGACAGCCCTCCTACGAGCAGTACTTC
. . TRBJ2-2 TRBV2 CASSEGPRELFF TGTGCCAGCAGTGAAGGCCCTAGAGAGCTGTTTTTT
TRBD2 . TRBJ2-1 TRBV5-4 CASRPMGGRASYNEQFF TGTGCCAGCAGACCTATGGGCGGGAGGGCCTCCTACAATGAGCAGTTCTTC
TRBD1 . TRBJ1-2 TRBV30 CAWSARTGANYGYTF TGTGCCTGGAGTGCCCGGACAGGAGCTAACTATGGCTACACCTTC
TRBD1 once TRBJ2-7 TRBV27 CASRPTGGAGYEQYF TGTGCCAGCAGGCCGACAGGGGGCGCTGGATACGAGCAGTACTTC
. . TRBJ1-4 TRBV30 CAWSVVREKLFF TGTGCCTGGAGTGTGGTCCGGGAAAAACTGTTTTTT
. . TRBJ1-2 TRBV9 CASSMGLRYGYTF TGTGCCAGCAGCATGGGACTGAGGTATGGCTACACCTTC
. . TRBJ2-5 TRBV9 CASRRQEEETQYF TGTGCCAGCAGAAGACAGGAAGAAGAGACCCAGTACTTC
. . TRBJ2-5 TRBV10-3 CAISDSGYQETQYF TGTGCCATCAGTGATTCGGGGTACCAAGAGACCCAGTACTTC
. . TRBJ2-7 TRBV11-2 CASSLAGKSYEQYF TGTGCCAGCAGCCTCGCAGGGAAATCCTACGAGCAGTACTTC